A single sample gave rise to the 31 T cell receptor beta chains below, sequenced in a study of early T cells in non-severe SARS-CoV-2 infection. MiXCR, run by TCRdb on the 5' RACE reads, gives a single entry per CDR3 protein. The table includes 20,000 to 30,000 distinct CDR3 sequences, 3.5% to 5.5% detected once. Material: whole blood. The origin of the receptors is an adult who was a healthcare worker with PCR-confirmed SARS-CoV-2 infection or an uninfected control (not recorded which).

Many counts were recorded for this clonotype. The chain has TRBV28 and TRBJ1-2; D remains ambiguous. The V and J ends lost 5 bases and 3 bases respectively, with 10 bases between them. Germline-derived CDR1 and CDR2 are MDHEN and SYDVKM. The CDR3 covers 13 residues. The CDR3 DNA reads as TGTGCCAGCAGTACCGGGATCGACTATGGCTACACCTTC. Translated, it gives CASSTGIDYGYTF.

This clonotype was observed at least ten times. The chain is built from TRBV29-1 and TRBJ2-1; maybe TRBD1 (5 bases). V was pared by 7 bases and J by 10 bases, with 20 bases between. CDR1 and CDR2 from the germline V gene are SQVTM and ANQGSEA. CDR3 length: 13 residues. CDR3 coding DNA: TGCAGCGCGCAGGGAACCTTGACGGGCGAGCAGTTCTTC. It translates to CSAQGTLTGEQFF.

This clonotype was seen many times. The chain couples TRBV19 to TRBJ2-2; TRBD1 is a possible D gene (6 bases). V shed 5 bases and J shed 3 bases, with 16 bases lying between them. Germline V gives CDR1 LNHDA, CDR2 SQIVND (reference sequence). CDR3 length: 16 residues. The chain's CDR3 is CASSFPGQTYTGELFF. The CDR3 DNA reads TGTGCCAGTAGTTTTCCGGGACAAACTTACACCGGGGAGCTGTTTTTT.

The CDR3: CSARKGEVYNEQFF. DNA for the CDR3: TGCAGTGCTAGGAAGGGGGAGGTATACAATGAGCAGTTCTTC. V gene TRBV20-1 combines with J gene TRBJ2-1; D assignment may be TRBD1 or TRBD2 (6 bases each). Germline V CDR1 and CDR2: DFQATT, SNEGSKA (reference sequence). This CDR3 comprises 14 residues. The ends were cut back, 3 bases at V and 4 bases at J, with 13 bases in the middle.

CDR3 region: CASSVGDTQYF. In DNA form, the CDR3 reads TGTGCCAGCAGTGTTGGAGACACCCAGTACTTC. V and J are TRBV2 and TRBJ2-5; no clear D. Trimming removed 4 bases at V and 8 bases at J, with 8 bases between. The V gene's germline CDR1 is SNHLY and CDR2 FYNNEI. The length of the CDR3 is 11 residues.

This clonotype was picked up many times. The rearrangement links TRBV29-1 to TRBJ2-5; D unclear. Germline V gives CDR1 SQVTM, CDR2 ANQGSEA. CDR3 size: 12 residues. Trimming removed 7 bases at V and 5 bases at J, with 14 bases between. The CDR3, as DNA: TGCAGCGGACGGGCCTTCGGGGAGACCCAGTACTTC. Translation: CSGRAFGETQYF.

This clonotype was recorded many times. The V gene is TRBV12-3 or TRBV12-4, the J gene TRBJ2-5; D uncertain. V was clipped by 10 bases and J by 4 bases, with 7 bases between them. This CDR3 spans 10 amino acids. CDR3 bases: TGTGCCACCAGAGCAGAGACCCAGTACTTC. Translation: CATRAETQYF.

This chain links TRBV6-5 with TRBJ2-7; 8 bases are shared with TRBD2. V shed 0 bases, J shed 3 bases, and the junction held 7 bases outside the gene matches. The CDR3 length is 16 residues. From germline, CDR1 is MNHEY and CDR2 SVGAGI. CDR3 sequence reads: CASSYSSSGPHYEQYF. The CDR3 nucleotides read TGTGCCAGCAGTTACTCGTCTAGCGGGCCCCACTACGAGCAGTACTTC.

This clonotype was found many times. V is TRBV3-1 and J is TRBJ2-7; D gene unclear. Trimming stripped 0 bases from V and 3 bases from J, with 12 bases between. Germline V lookup: CDR1 LGHDT, CDR2 YNNKEL (reference sequence). The CDR3 has 15 residues. The CDR3 DNA sequence: TGTGCCAGCAGCCAAGAAAGGAGCTTTAGCTACGAGCAGTACTTC. It yields the protein CASSQERSFSYEQYF.

In this sample, this clonotype is medium-sized. This chain links TRBV19 with TRBJ1-5; TRBD1 matches 7 bases. The germline gives CDR1 LNHDA, CDR2 SQIVND (reference sequence). After removal of 4 bases from V and 3 bases from J, the junction contained 9 bases not matched to a gene. The CDR3 is 16 residues long. The CDR3, as DNA: TGTGCCAGTAGTACCCCCACCAGGGGGAACAATCAGCCCCAGCATTTT. Encoded protein: CASSTPTRGNNQPQHF.

This clonotype was counted at least ten times. The chain uses TRBV28 and TRBJ1-5; D not resolved. Per the germline V gene, CDR1 is MDHEN and CDR2 is SYDVKM. V shed 3 bases and J shed 3 bases, with 3 bases lying between them. The length of the CDR3 is 12 residues. The CDR3 reads CASSLLNQPQHF. The CDR3 nucleotides are TGTGCCAGCAGTTTGCTCAATCAGCCCCAGCATTTT.

This clonotype showed up many times. The chain uses TRBV12-3 or TRBV12-4 and TRBJ2-1; 9 nucleotides agree with TRBD2. The CDR3 length is 18 residues. Losses at the gene ends were 7 bases for V and 5 bases for J; bases not matched to a gene: 18. Here the CDR3 DNA reads TGTGCCAGCACTCACCGGGGGGAGGCTAGCGGGAATAACAATGAGCAGTTCTTC. Amino acid sequence: CASTHRGEASGNNNEQFF.

With respect to this clonotype: With a much larger clone just one base away, this may be a read error. The V and J genes are TRBV7-8 and TRBJ2-3; D call uncertain. The length of the CDR3 is 12 residues. The germline V gene has CDR1 SGHVS and CDR2 FQNEAQ. Trimming took 6 bases from V and 2 from J, leaving 6 bases between them. This chain's CDR3 is CASSTYTDTQYF. In DNA form, the CDR3 reads TGTGCCAGCAGTACTTACACAGATACGCAGTATTTT.

This chain links TRBV6-2 or TRBV6-3 with TRBJ2-2; 7 nucleotides line up with TRBD1. This CDR3 has 15 amino acids. Germline lookup yields CDR1 MNHEY and CDR2 SVGEGT. Unmatched junction bases numbered 9, after V lost 5 bases and J lost 6 bases. The CDR3 loop is CASSAFRGTSGELFF. The DNA of the CDR3 is TGTGCCAGCAGTGCATTCAGGGGGACGTCCGGGGAGCTGTTTTTT.

This clonotype appeared many times. V usage is TRBV28 and J usage is TRBJ2-7, with D possibly TRBD1 on 7 matching bases. Germline values: CDR1 MDHEN, CDR2 SYDVKM. The CDR3 spans 15 residues. V gave up 4 bases and J gave up 2 bases, with 15 bases separating them. CDR3 nucleotides: TGTGCCAGCAGTTCCCCAGGGGGGATCACCTACGAGCAGTACTTC. Translation: CASSSPGGITYEQYF. The whole variable domain, remainder taken from reference TRBV28 and TRBJ2-7, is DVKVTQSSRYLVKRTGEKVFLECVQDMDHENMFWYRQDPGLGLRLIYFSYDVKMKEKGDIPEGYSVSREKKERFSLILESASTNQTSMYLCASSSPGGITYEQYFGPGTRLTVT.

This clonotype was seen many times. This chain uses TRBV5-6 with TRBJ2-1, with TRBD2 matching over 10 bases. The CDR3 has 16 amino acids. Germline values: CDR1 SGHDT, CDR2 YYEEEE. V was pared by 4 bases and J by 4 bases, with 8 bases of the junction left unmatched. CDR3 coding DNA: TGTGCCAGCAGCCCGGACGCTAGCGGGAGATACAATGAGCAGTTCTTC. This codes for CASSPDASGRYNEQFF. The full variable domain, completed using reference TRBV5-6 and TRBJ2-1, is DAGVTQSPTHLIKTRGQQVTLRCSPKSGHDTVSWYQQALGQGPQFIFQYYEEEERQRGNFPDRFSGHQFPNYSSELNVNALLLGDSALYLCASSPDASGRYNEQFFGPGTRLTVL.

Ten or more counts support this clonotype. The V call is TRBV7-9, the J call TRBJ2-2; the match to TRBD1 covers 7 bases. CDR1 is SEHNR, CDR2 FQNEAQ, per germline (reference sequence). The CDR3 has 14 residues. V lost 6 bases and J lost 2; bases outside the gene matches: 3. DNA of the CDR3: TGTGCCAGCAGTAGGGACAGCAACACCGGGGAGCTGTTTTTT. Protein: CASSRDSNTGELFF.

The table lists this clonotype with many counts. The chain is built from TRBV6-4 and TRBJ2-1, with 13 bases fitting TRBD2. V lost 5 bases to trimming and J lost 6 bases; unmatched junction nucleotides: 1. This CDR3 has 14 residues. The germline gives CDR1 MRHNA, CDR2 SNTAGT. For the CDR3, the DNA is TGTGCCAGCAGTCGGACTAGCGGGAGCAATGAGCAGTTCTTC. Its translation is CASSRTSGSNEQFF.

Sample share makes this clonotype medium-sized. The chain employs TRBV7-8 and TRBJ2-7, with a possible D match to TRBD1 (5 bases). The ends were cut back, 4 bases at V and 0 bases at J, with 13 bases in the middle. The CDR3 has 15 amino acids. The germline V gene encodes CDR1 SGHVS and CDR2 FQNEAQ. CDR3: CASSYRTNPSYEQYF. The CDR3 DNA is TGTGCCAGCAGCTACCGGACAAACCCCTCCTACGAGCAGTACTTC.

This clonotype was picked up many times. The chain links TRBV28 to TRBJ2-7, with 9 positions matching TRBD1. CDR1 is MDHEN, CDR2 SYDVKM, per germline. This CDR3 has 20 amino acids. The J segment lost 1 base and the V segment lost 0 bases, leaving 16 bases of the junction unmatched. The CDR3 loop is CASSLWVGGTGKISSYEQYF. DNA for the CDR3: TGTGCCAGCAGTTTATGGGTCGGGGGGACAGGGAAAATTTCTTCCTACGAGCAGTACTTC.

This clonotype was detected many times. The chain is built from TRBV11-1 and TRBJ2-1, with D maybe TRBD2 (5 bases). Trimming removed 5 bases from V and 5 bases from J, with 22 bases in between. Germline CDR1 and CDR2: SGHAT and FQDESV (reference sequence). The length of the CDR3 is 17 residues. The CDR3 protein is CASSPTDFLADHNEQFF. CDR3 coding DNA: TGTGCCAGCAGCCCAACCGACTTCCTAGCAGACCACAATGAGCAGTTCTTC.

This clonotype was counted ten times or more. This chain uses TRBV10-2 with TRBJ2-7, with D possibly TRBD2 on 5 matching bases. Germline CDR1 is WSHSY and CDR2 is SAAADI. The CDR3 is 12 residues long. Trimming stripped 9 bases from V and 1 base from J, with 10 bases between. CDR3 sequence reads: CASTGISYEQYF. DNA for the CDR3: TGCGCCAGTACGGGGATTTCCTACGAGCAGTACTTC.

There are a few counts of this clonotype. This chain uses TRBV6-5 with TRBJ2-5; D may be TRBD1 (6 bases). V was pared by 4 bases and J by 3 bases, with 21 bases between. Looked up from germline, CDR1 is MNHEY and CDR2 is SVGAGI. This CDR3 contains 17 residues. DNA for the CDR3: TGTGCCAGCAGTTCTCCCAGGGACACCAACCTGAAAGAGACCCAGTACTTC. Translating gives CASSSPRDTNLKETQYF.

This clonotype has ten or more counts. This chain joins TRBV7-2 and TRBJ2-1, with 10 bases fitting TRBD2. Trimming cost V 6 bases and J 0 bases; bases outside gene matches: 5. There are 16 residues in the CDR3. CDR1 is SGHTA and CDR2 is FQGNSA in the germline V gene. Here the CDR3 DNA reads TGTGCCAGCAGTCTCGGACTAGCGGACTCCTACAATGAGCAGTTCTTC. This translates into CASSLGLADSYNEQFF.

This clonotype has at least ten counts. The V gene is TRBV12-3 or TRBV12-4, the J gene TRBJ2-1; D call uncertain. This CDR3 is 13 amino acids long. V was clipped by 6 bases and J by 5 bases, with 11 bases between them. CDR3 sequence reads: CASRGWVDNEQFF. CDR3 DNA: TGTGCCAGCAGAGGTTGGGTTGACAATGAGCAGTTCTTC.

This clonotype was counted ten times or more. V is TRBV6-1 and J is TRBJ1-1; the D gene is possibly TRBD1 (5 bases). The germline V gene has CDR1 MNHNS and CDR2 SASEGT. This CDR3 contains 13 residues. The V end lost 10 bases, the J end lost 5 bases, and 17 bases lay between the germline ends. The CDR3 DNA reads as TGTGCCACCCGAGGGGACGGTAGGACTGAAGCTTTCTTT. This encodes CATRGDGRTEAFF.

This clonotype showed up many times. The chain combines TRBV7-3 with TRBJ1-1, with a tentative D call TRBD1 (6 bases). Germline lookup yields CDR1 SGHTA and CDR2 FQGTGA. With 5 bases removed from V and 5 bases from J, the gap between germline ends came to 12 bases. This CDR3 contains 13 residues. The CDR3 here is CASSPRGRTEAFF. In DNA, the CDR3 is TGTGCCAGCAGCCCAAGGGGGAGAACTGAAGCTTTCTTT.

This clonotype has more than one count but fewer than ten. The chain couples TRBV9 to TRBJ2-1; TRBD2 matches at 13 bases. This CDR3 comprises 16 residues. In germline, CDR1 is SGDLS, CDR2 YYNGEE. Trimming removed 2 bases from V and 7 bases from J; junction bases left unmatched: 6. Here the CDR3 reads CASSVQGTSGNNEQFF. Written as DNA, the CDR3 is TGTGCCAGCAGCGTGCAAGGGACTAGCGGGAATAATGAGCAGTTCTTC.

At least ten counts were recorded for this clonotype. The chain combines TRBV4-3 with TRBJ2-2; D is unclear. The CDR3 is made up of 17 amino acids. The germline V gene encodes CDR1 LGHNA and CDR2 YSLEER. Trimming took 1 base from V and 2 from J, leaving 14 bases between them. For the CDR3, the DNA is TGCGCCAGCAGCCAAGCGTTCGTCGGGTCTAACACCGGGGAGCTGTTTTTT. It encodes CASSQAFVGSNTGELFF.

The table lists this clonotype with a few counts. The rearrangement joins TRBV12-3 or TRBV12-4 to TRBJ2-5; 8 bases agree with TRBD2. The V and J ends lost 3 bases and 5 bases, in that order; junction bases with no gene match: 5. The CDR3 has 14 amino acids. CDR3 amino acids: CASSFSGNTETQYF. DNA of the CDR3: TGTGCCAGCAGTTTTAGCGGGAACACGGAGACCCAGTACTTC.

This clonotype occurred many times. The CDR3 loop reads CASSWRTSGRAAEQFF. In DNA form, the CDR3 reads TGTGCCAGCAGTTGGCGGACTAGCGGGAGGGCCGCTGAGCAGTTCTTC. The chain has TRBV6-5 and TRBJ2-1; 15 positions agree with TRBD2. The V gene's germline CDR1 is MNHEY and CDR2 SVGAGI. CDR3 length equals 16 residues. The V segment lost 4 bases and the J segment 9 bases; nucleotides outside the gene matches: 7.